This TCR beta chain is from a study of T-cell reconstitution after alpha-beta-depleted transplantation in children. Unique molecular identifiers were used to barcode this TCRbeta library. TCRdb re-called the PCR reads with MiXCR, one entry per CDR3 protein. The sample gives 210,000 or so distinct CDR3 sequences, under 9.5% of which show up once; 5% to 7% is in the top ten. V was clipped by 0 bases and J by 12 bases, with 15 bases between them. The CDR3 is 13 amino acids. Germline CDR1 MGHRA, CDR2 YSYEKL. V and J are TRBV4-1 and TRBJ2-7; D gene uncertain. The material was PBMCs from the stem cell graft donor, obtained from the stem cell graft. This TCR was sampled from a human donor who donated a stem cell graft to a child with acute lymphoblastic leukemia. The CDR3, as DNA: TGCGCCAGCAGCCAAGATCGTCAAAATAAGGCGTACTTC. Its protein is CASSQDRQNKAYF.